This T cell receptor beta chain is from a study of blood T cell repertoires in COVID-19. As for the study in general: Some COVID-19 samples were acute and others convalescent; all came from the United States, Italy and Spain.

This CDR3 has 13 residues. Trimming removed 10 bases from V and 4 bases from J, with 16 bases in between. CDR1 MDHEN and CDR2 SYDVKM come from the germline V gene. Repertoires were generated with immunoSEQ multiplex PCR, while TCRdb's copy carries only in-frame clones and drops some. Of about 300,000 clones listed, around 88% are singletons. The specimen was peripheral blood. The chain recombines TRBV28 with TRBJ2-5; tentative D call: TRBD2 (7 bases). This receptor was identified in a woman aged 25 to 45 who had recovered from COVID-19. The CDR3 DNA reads TGTGCCACCAAAGAGGGGGGGAGAGAGACCCAGTACTTC. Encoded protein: CATKEGGRETQYF.